Following are 25 T cell receptor beta chains from one sample sequenced in a study of T cell responses to AZD1222 COVID-19 vaccine (TCRdb year 2021). Receptors were amplified or captured by the immunoSEQ multiplex PCR assay. Imported from immuneACCESS, the table was reduced by TCRdb to in-frame sequences with V and J called. These copies leave out some clones; in studies compared against another copy, an unresolved V gene accounts for under half, and the cause of the remainder is not known. The sample data list roughly 200,000 clones, and 90% to 95% of these were observed just once. Together, the top ten hold roughly 0.99% of the sample. The label giving this sample's time point can be read as: baseline before first vaccination. The meaning of the sample's treatment or condition label: meningococcal conjugate vaccine given as trial control. Sequencing was performed on peripheral blood, taken on day 0 of MenACWY control vaccination. The receptors originated from an adult in good health.

This chain links TRBV24-1 with TRBJ2-1; no clear D. Germline V gene data show CDR1 as KGHDR and CDR2 as SFDVKD. V was pared by 5 bases and J by 3 bases, with 16 bases between. The CDR3 has 16 residues. CDR3 nucleotide sequence: TGTGCCACCAGTGGTCTTCAAGGGTCAGGCTACAATGAGCAGTTCTTC. Translated: CATSGLQGSGYNEQFF.

The chain employs TRBV7-9 and TRBJ2-1; D is undetermined. V was clipped by 1 base and J by 6 bases, with 16 bases between them. Germline loops: CDR1 SEHNR, CDR2 FQNEAQ (reference sequence). The CDR3 has 16 residues. This chain's CDR3 is CASSLDRGIKFNEQFF. The CDR3 DNA sequence: TGTGCCAGCAGCTTAGACCGCGGAATCAAGTTCAATGAGCAGTTCTTC.

This chain links TRBV10-1 with TRBJ2-1; TRBD2 matches 11 bases. The germline gives CDR1 WNHNN, CDR2 SYGVQD (reference sequence). There are 16 residues in the CDR3. Trimming took 4 bases from V and 5 from J; bases not matched to a gene: 7. CDR3 amino acids: CASSARLAGKNNEQFF. In DNA, the CDR3 is TGCGCCAGCAGTGCTAGACTAGCGGGGAAAAACAATGAGCAGTTCTTC.

V gene TRBV7-9 combines with J gene TRBJ1-3; maybe TRBD1 (6 bases). There are 16 residues in the CDR3. Germline V gene lookup returns CDR1 SEHNR and CDR2 FQNEAQ (reference sequence). V lost 6 bases, J lost 3 bases, and 18 bases lay in between. For the CDR3, the DNA is TGTGCCAGCAGTCCCTTCAACGGGGGCGGTGGAAACACCATATATTTT. Protein sequence: CASSPFNGGGGNTIYF.

Written as DNA, the CDR3 is TGTGCCAGCAGAGCCGGGGGACGGGAGCAGTACTTC. Its translation is CASRAGGREQYF. This chain uses TRBV12-3 or TRBV12-4 with TRBJ2-7; D may be TRBD2 (6 bases). V was shortened by 6 bases and J by 7 bases, with 13 bases between the two germline ends. CDR3 length: 12 amino acids.

The J gene is TRBJ1-1, the V gene TRBV12-3 or TRBV12-4; 9 nucleotides match TRBD1. The CDR3 loop spans 11 amino acids. The J segment lost 11 bases and the V segment lost 5 bases, leaving 3 bases of the junction unmatched. The CDR3 is CASSRGQGAFF. CDR3 bases: TGTGCCAGCAGTCGGGGACAGGGCGCTTTCTTT.

V and J are TRBV24-1 and TRBJ2-2; D might be TRBD1 (5 bases). The V gene lost 7 bases and the J gene lost 3 bases, with 11 bases spanning the gap. CDR1 KGHDR and CDR2 SFDVKD come from the germline V gene. This CDR3 comprises 14 residues. In DNA, the CDR3 is TGTGCCACCAGGGGGCTTATGGACACCGGGGAGCTGTTTTTT. Its protein is CATRGLMDTGELFF.

The V and J genes are TRBV19 and TRBJ1-1, with no clear D. Trimming stripped 1 base from V and 5 bases from J, with 17 bases between. Germline V gives CDR1 LNHDA, CDR2 SQIVND (reference sequence). The CDR3 is 16 amino acids. The chain's CDR3 is CASSIGPRALRTEAFF. The CDR3 DNA sequence: TGTGCCAGTAGTATAGGCCCGAGGGCCTTGCGTACTGAAGCTTTCTTT.

A single count supports this clone. The J gene is TRBJ1-1, the V gene TRBV11-1, with D hard to call. In germline, CDR1 is SGHAT, CDR2 FQDESV (reference sequence). CDR3 size: 13 residues. Trimming removed 2 bases from V and 1 base from J, with 5 bases in between. CDR3 sequence (DNA): TGTGCCAGCAGCTTATCGGGGAACACTGAAGCTTTCTTT. Translated, it gives CASSLSGNTEAFF.

The chain uses TRBV5-1 and TRBJ2-3; TRBD2 matches at 7 bases. The CDR3 consists of 15 residues. The V segment lost 0 bases and the J segment 2 bases; nucleotides outside the gene matches: 3. CDR1 and CDR2 from the germline V gene are SGHRS and YFSETQ. CDR3 nucleotides: TGCGCCAGCAGCTTGGTCGCGGGGGTCACAGATACGCAGTATTTT. Translation: CASSLVAGVTDTQYF.

V gene TRBV5-1 combines with J gene TRBJ1-3; 7 bases are shared with TRBD1. This CDR3 contains 16 residues. J lost 4 bases, V lost 0 bases, and 7 bases had no gene match. Per germline, CDR1 SGHRS and CDR2 YFSETQ. CDR3 bases: TGCGCCAGCAGCTTGGCCGACAGGGTGGGAGGAAACACCATATATTTT. This gives the protein CASSLADRVGGNTIYF.

This sequence joins TRBV6-5 and TRBJ1-2; D not resolved. This CDR3 contains 13 residues. Germline V gene data show CDR1 as MNHEY and CDR2 as SVGAGI. Trimming shortened V by 6 bases and J by 4 bases, and 12 bases separated the two germline ends. CDR3 residues: CASRSWQIYGYTF. In DNA, the CDR3 is TGTGCCAGCAGATCGTGGCAGATCTATGGCTACACCTTC.

V usage is TRBV2 and J usage is TRBJ1-3, with D unclear. The V end was cut by 3 bases, the J end by 3 bases, with 15 bases between. Germline V gene sequence: CDR1 SNHLY, CDR2 FYNNEI. The CDR3 sequence is 16 residues long. The DNA of the CDR3 is TGTGCCAGCAGTGACCTAGTCCGCGCCGATGGAAACACCATATATTTT. Its protein product is CASSDLVRADGNTIYF.

V is TRBV30 and J is TRBJ1-4; D remains unclear. The CDR3 extends over 13 amino acids. V lost 4 bases, J lost 7 bases, and 13 bases lay in between. The germline V gene has CDR1 GTSNPN and CDR2 SVGIG (reference sequence). CDR3 nucleotides: TGTGCCTGGAAGTGGGCGCGGGGTGAAAAACTGTTTTTT. Translation: CAWKWARGEKLFF.

J is TRBJ2-2 and V is TRBV3-1 (or the pseudogene TRBV3-2), with TRBD1 matching 7 bases. Germline values: CDR1 LGHDT, CDR2 YNNKEL (reference sequence). Trimming took 4 bases from V and 4 from J; bases not matched to a gene: 3. The CDR3 length is 14 residues. CDR3 coding DNA: TGTGCCAGCAGCCGTCGACAGGGCACCGGGGAGCTGTTTTTT. It specifies CASSRRQGTGELFF.

The V gene is TRBV19, the J gene TRBJ2-5, with 8 bases fitting TRBD2. The CDR3 totals 14 residues. Germline CDR1 LNHDA, CDR2 SQIVND (reference sequence). V gave up 5 bases and J gave up 5 bases; unmatched junction bases: 7. CDR3 DNA: TGTGCCAGTAGTCCGGGACTAGTACGGGAGACCCAGTACTTC. As protein: CASSPGLVRETQYF. The entire variable domain, with the rest obtained from reference TRBV19 and TRBJ2-5, is as follows: DGGITQSPKYLFRKEGQNVTLSCEQNLNHDAMYWYRQDPGQGLRLIYYSQIVNDFQKGDIAEGYSVSREKKESFPLTVTSAQKNPTAFYLCASSPGLVRETQYFGPGTRLLVL.

This clone appeared once. The chain has TRBV19 and TRBJ1-5; D not certain. Germline V gives CDR1 LNHDA, CDR2 SQIVND (reference sequence). The CDR3 covers 15 residues. The V gene lost 5 bases and the J gene lost 3 bases, with 14 bases spanning the gap. The CDR3 region is CASSVGWSSNQPQHF. The CDR3, as DNA: TGTGCCAGTAGTGTTGGGTGGAGTTCCAATCAGCCCCAGCATTTT.

V and J are TRBV23-1 and TRBJ1-3; 8 positions agree with TRBD1. TRBV23-1 is an ORF, with its function uncertain. The ends lost 5 bases at V and 4 bases at J; junction bases unmatched: 16. The CDR3 has 18 amino acids. CDR3 sequence reads: CASSVDRVVPNRGNTIYF. The CDR3 DNA reads as TGCGCCAGCAGTGTGGACAGGGTCGTTCCCAATAGAGGAAACACCATATATTTT.

J is TRBJ1-2 and V is TRBV28; 9 bases agree with TRBD1. From germline, CDR1 is MDHEN and CDR2 SYDVKM. CDR3 length: 18 amino acids. V shed 2 bases, J shed 0 bases, and the junction held 10 bases outside the gene matches. CDR3 sequence: CASSLLGDRDSANYGYTF. The CDR3 DNA reads TGTGCCAGCAGTTTACTTGGGGACAGGGATTCAGCTAACTATGGCTACACCTTC.

V usage is TRBV30 and J usage is TRBJ1-1; D is uncertain. Germline lookup yields CDR1 GTSNPN and CDR2 SVGIG (reference sequence). This CDR3 contains 10 residues. Trimming took 0 bases from V and 8 from J, leaving 4 bases between them. The CDR3 loop reads CAWSVQEAFF. The DNA for the CDR3 is TGTGCCTGGAGTGTTCAGGAAGCTTTCTTT.

Only a few counts were recorded for this clone. V gene TRBV11-2 combines with J gene TRBJ2-1, with D tentatively TRBD2 (5 bases). The CDR3 is made up of 13 amino acids. Trimming removed 8 bases from V and 9 bases from J, with 17 bases in between. Germline-derived CDR1 and CDR2 are SGHAT and FQNNGV. The DNA for the CDR3 is TGTGCCAGCGCCTCGGGGTTCAACGGTGAGCAGTTCTTC. It yields the protein CASASGFNGEQFF.

The V gene is TRBV6-5, the J gene TRBJ1-1; no definite D call. V lost 4 bases to trimming and J lost 0 bases, with 12 bases between them. In germline, CDR1 is MNHEY, CDR2 SVGAGI. This CDR3 has 15 amino acids. CDR3 bases: TGTGCCAGCAGTTCCGTAAGGAGGATGAACACTGAAGCTTTCTTT. It is translated as CASSSVRRMNTEAFF.

The chain is built from TRBV6-5 and TRBJ1-6; 8 bases map to TRBD1. CDR3 size: 13 residues. J lost 7 bases, V lost 6 bases, and 2 bases had no gene match. Germline CDR1 MNHEY, CDR2 SVGAGI. The CDR3: CASSRDRNSPLHF. DNA of the CDR3: TGTGCCAGCAGCCGGGACAGGAATTCACCCCTCCACTTT.

CDR3 DNA sequence: TGTGCCAGCTCACCTGTTAGGGCGGGGTATCGGAATGAGCAGTTCTTC. Encoded protein: CASSPVRAGYRNEQFF. The J gene is TRBJ2-1, the V gene TRBV18; weak D call: TRBD2 (6 bases). Germline V CDR1 and CDR2: KGHSH, LQKENI. The V and J ends lost 3 bases and 7 bases respectively, with 19 bases between them. The CDR3 is 16 amino acids.

On this clone itself: Other DNA sequences within the sample encode an identical CDR3. The J gene is TRBJ2-7, the V gene TRBV3-1 (or the pseudogene TRBV3-2); no clear D gene. This CDR3 is built from 12 residues. Germline lookup yields CDR1 LGHDT and CDR2 YNNKEL (reference sequence). Deletions cut 1 base from V and 2 bases from J, with 3 bases between. As DNA, the CDR3 is TGTGCCAGCAGCCAAGTAACCTACGAGCAGTACTTC. Amino acids: CASSQVTYEQYF.